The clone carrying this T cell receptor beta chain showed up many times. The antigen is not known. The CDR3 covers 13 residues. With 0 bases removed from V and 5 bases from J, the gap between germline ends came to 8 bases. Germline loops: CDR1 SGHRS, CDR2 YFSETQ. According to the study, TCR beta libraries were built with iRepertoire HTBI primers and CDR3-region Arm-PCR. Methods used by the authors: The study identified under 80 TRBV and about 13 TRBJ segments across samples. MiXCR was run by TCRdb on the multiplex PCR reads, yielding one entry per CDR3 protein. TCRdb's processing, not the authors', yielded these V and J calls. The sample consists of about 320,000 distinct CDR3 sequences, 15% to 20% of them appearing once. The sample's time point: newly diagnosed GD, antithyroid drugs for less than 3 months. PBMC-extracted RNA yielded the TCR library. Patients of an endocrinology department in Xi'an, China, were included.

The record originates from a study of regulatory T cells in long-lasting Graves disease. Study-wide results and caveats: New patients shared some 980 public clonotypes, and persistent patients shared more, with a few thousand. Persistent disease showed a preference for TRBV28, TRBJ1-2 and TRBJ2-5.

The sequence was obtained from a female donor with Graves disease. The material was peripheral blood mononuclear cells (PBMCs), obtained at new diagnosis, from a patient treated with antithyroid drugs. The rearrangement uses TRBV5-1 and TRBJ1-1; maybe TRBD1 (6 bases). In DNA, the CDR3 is TGCGCCAGCAGCTTGGCAGGGGAAACTGAAGCTTTCTTT. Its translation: CASSLAGETEAFF.